Below, 17 T cell receptor beta chains from the same sample are listed, as sequenced in a study of blood T cell repertoires in COVID-19. Produced via immunoSEQ multiplex PCR; TCRdb's table is partial and in-frame only. The sample records more than 250,000 clones, around 90% being singletons. Material for sequencing was PBMCs or T cells enriched from blood (not recorded which). Receptor source: a woman between 18 and 29 years old with acute COVID-19.

V is TRBV7-9 and J is TRBJ2-1; TRBD2 aligns across 9 bases. V lost 3 bases and J lost 3; bases outside the gene matches: 3. There are 15 residues in the CDR3. The germline V gene encodes CDR1 SEHNR and CDR2 FQNEAQ (reference sequence). The DNA of the CDR3 is TGTGCCAGCAGCTTTGAGACTAGCGGCTACAATGAGCAGTTCTTC. Its translation is CASSFETSGYNEQFF.

The V and J genes are TRBV12-3 or TRBV12-4 and TRBJ2-5; the D gene is possibly TRBD1 (5 bases). This CDR3 has 13 residues. Trimming stripped 10 bases from V and 2 bases from J, with 14 bases between. CDR3 loop: CATTPPGQETQYF. The DNA of the CDR3 is TGTGCCACCACTCCCCCAGGGCAAGAGACCCAGTACTTC.

Regarding this clone: The junction does not match germline at one end; this may be a read error. The chain has TRBV18 and TRBJ1-4; D remains unclear. CDR1 is KGHSH, CDR2 LQKENI, per germline. The CDR3 is 13 amino acids. In nucleotides, the CDR3 is TGTGCCAGCTCCCCACGGCCTAATGAAAAACTGTTTTTT. Its translation: CASSPRPNEKLFF.

The chain uses TRBV9 and TRBJ1-4; D ambiguous. The CDR3 spans 16 residues. The germline V and J ends were trimmed by 0 bases and 2 bases, with 11 bases remaining between them. The germline V gene encodes CDR1 SGDLS and CDR2 YYNGEE. The CDR3 sequence is CASSVGDIRTNEKLFF. In DNA, the CDR3 is TGTGCCAGCAGCGTAGGAGACATCCGTACTAATGAAAAACTGTTTTTT. The full variable domain, rest sourced from reference TRBV9 and TRBJ1-4, is DSGVTQTPKHLITATGQRVTLRCSPRSGDLSVYWYQQSLDQGLQFLIQYYNGEERAKGNILERFSAQQFPDLHSELNLSSLELGDSALYFCASSVGDIRTNEKLFFGSGTQLSVL.

This clone was seen more than once but under ten times. This chain uses TRBV9 with TRBJ2-3; TRBD2 agrees at 7 bases. With V trimmed by 0 bases and J by 0 bases, 1 base remained unmatched. This CDR3 has 15 amino acids. The V gene's germline CDR1 is SGDLS and CDR2 YYNGEE. CDR3 loop: CASSVGLASTDTQYF. The CDR3, as DNA: TGTGCCAGCAGCGTAGGACTAGCAAGCACAGATACGCAGTATTTT.

This clone was recorded only once. The J gene is TRBJ2-7, the V gene TRBV6-5, with 10 bases aligning to TRBD2. The CDR3 is made up of 15 amino acids. In germline, CDR1 is MNHEY, CDR2 SVGAGI. Unmatched junction bases numbered 6, after V lost 0 bases and J lost 7 bases. In nucleotides, the CDR3 is TGTGCCAGCAGTTACTCCCTAGCGGGAGCCTCTGAGCAGTACTTC. Amino acids: CASSYSLAGASEQYF.

This clone was recorded once. The chain joins TRBV6-1 to TRBJ1-2; TRBD1 is a possible D gene (5 bases). The CDR3 extends over 13 amino acids. V lost 2 bases to trimming and J lost 8 bases, with 12 bases between them. Germline CDR1 is MNHNS and CDR2 is SASEGT. CDR3 residues: CASSETRGEGYTF. Written as DNA, the CDR3 is TGTGCCAGCAGTGAAACAAGGGGTGAGGGCTACACCTTC.

The V and J genes are TRBV19 and TRBJ1-5; D perhaps matches TRBD1 (6 bases). Looked up from germline, CDR1 is LNHDA and CDR2 is SQIVND (reference sequence). CDR3 size: 16 residues. With 4 bases removed from V and 2 bases from J, the gap between germline ends came to 15 bases. The CDR3 spells CASSSLRGGGNQPQHF. The CDR3 bases are TGTGCCAGTAGTAGCCTCAGGGGTGGGGGCAATCAGCCCCAGCATTTT.

This rearrangement joins TRBV12-5 to TRBJ2-5; 8 positions agree with TRBD1. V shed 1 base, J shed 1 base, and the junction held 2 bases outside the gene matches. The CDR3 loop spans 15 amino acids. Germline CDR1 is LGHNT and CDR2 is FRNRAP. CDR3 region: CASGLADRAQETQYF. In DNA, the CDR3 is TGTGCTAGTGGTTTGGCGGACAGGGCCCAAGAGACCCAGTACTTC.

J is TRBJ2-7 and V is TRBV18, with D possibly being TRBD2 (5 bases). Deletions cut 2 bases from V and 4 bases from J, with 12 bases between. The CDR3 contains 14 residues. CDR1 KGHSH and CDR2 LQKENI come from the germline V gene. The CDR3 DNA is TGTGCCAGCTCACCAGGAGCGGATCCTTACGAGCAGTACTTC. Translation: CASSPGADPYEQYF.

This clone has only a few counts. The rearrangement joins TRBV10-3 to TRBJ2-7; 12 bases are shared with TRBD2. The trim removed 3 bases at V and 2 bases at J, leaving 2 bases unmatched. Germline values: CDR1 ENHRY, CDR2 SYGVKD. The CDR3 is 15 residues long. The CDR3 here is CAISDPSGRAYEQYF. CDR3 bases: TGTGCCATCAGTGACCCTAGCGGGAGGGCCTACGAGCAGTACTTC.

The chain uses TRBV5-1 and TRBJ1-1; unclear D gene. The CDR3 contains 14 residues. V was clipped by 5 bases and J by 5 bases, with 16 bases between them. The V gene's germline CDR1 is SGHRS and CDR2 YFSETQ. CDR3 protein: CASRGGDYDTEAFF. CDR3 coding DNA: TGCGCCAGCAGGGGTGGAGACTACGATACTGAAGCTTTCTTT. The entire variable domain, with the rest obtained from reference TRBV5-1 and TRBJ1-1, is as follows: KAGVTQTPRYLIKTRGQQVTLSCSPISGHRSVSWYQQTPGQGLQFLFEYFSETQRNKGNFPGRFSGRQFSNSRSEMNVSTLELGDSALYLCASRGGDYDTEAFFGQGTRLTVV.

V gene TRBV19 combines with J gene TRBJ1-5, with TRBD1 matching 8 bases. The CDR3 is made up of 15 amino acids. Germline assignment: CDR1 LNHDA and CDR2 SQIVND (reference sequence). J gave up 5 bases and V 4 bases, and 7 bases lay outside the gene matches. CDR3 protein: CASSRDTGGYQPQHF. CDR3 sequence (DNA): TGTGCCAGTAGTAGAGATACAGGGGGGTATCAGCCCCAGCATTTT. The full variable domain, with the rest looked up from reference TRBV19 and TRBJ1-5, is DGGITQSPKYLFRKEGQNVTLSCEQNLNHDAMYWYRQDPGQGLRLIYYSQIVNDFQKGDIAEGYSVSREKKESFPLTVTSAQKNPTAFYLCASSRDTGGYQPQHFGDGTRLSIL.

The V call is TRBV3-1 (or the pseudogene TRBV3-2), the J call TRBJ1-1, with TRBD1 identical over 7 bases. Germline CDR1 is LGHDT and CDR2 is YNNKEL (reference sequence). V lost 0 bases, J lost 1 base, and 2 bases stayed unmatched. The CDR3 consists of 15 residues. CDR3 in DNA: TGTGCCAGCAGCCAAGAGAGACAGGGGAACACTGAAGCTTTCTTT. Residues: CASSQERQGNTEAFF.

This chain connects TRBV27 to TRBJ2-1, with a tentative D call TRBD2 (6 bases). The CDR3 loop spans 15 amino acids. Germline V gene data show CDR1 as MNHEY and CDR2 as SMNVEV (reference sequence). Trimming took off 0 bases at V and 4 bases at J, with 10 bases between the two ends. The CDR3 here is CASSLSSGVYNEQFF. Here the CDR3 DNA reads TGTGCCAGCAGTTTATCTAGCGGAGTTTACAATGAGCAGTTCTTC.

This clone was observed a single time. V gene TRBV19 combines with J gene TRBJ2-7; possibly TRBD2 for D (7 bases). This CDR3 comprises 12 residues. Looked up from germline, CDR1 is LNHDA and CDR2 is SQIVND (reference sequence). Deletions cut 4 bases from V and 6 bases from J, with 10 bases between. Here the CDR3 reads CASSRRGGEQYF. DNA for the CDR3: TGTGCCAGTAGTAGGAGGGGGGGCGAGCAGTACTTC.

The rearrangement joins TRBV19 to TRBJ2-1, with 9 positions matching TRBD2. The V and J ends lost 10 bases and 1 base, in that order; junction bases with no gene match: 8. CDR3 length: 15 residues. Per the germline V gene, CDR1 is LNHDA and CDR2 is SQIVND (reference sequence). The CDR3 nucleotides are TGTGCCACCATAGGGAGCGGGAGGTCCTACAATGAGCAGTTCTTC. Translated, it gives CATIGSGRSYNEQFF.